Here is one T cell receptor beta chain with its context. Its cognate antigen is unknown. The study profiled TCR beta VDJ and CDR3 using genomic DNA as template. Each CDR3 protein is one row after TCRdb ran MiXCR on the reads. The table lists around 170,000 distinct CDR3 sequences, 50% to 75% of them singletons, with 45% in the top ten. The entry originates in a study of CD8+CD57+ T cells in acquired aplastic anemia. Study background: Across the sorted CD4+ and CD8+ cells, DNA amounts averaged roughly 3 ug. Study results and caveats: Roughly 28 was the count of CD8+ CDR3 sequences that patients shared with controls.

The germline V and J ends were trimmed by 3 bases and 4 bases, with 8 bases remaining between them. From germline, CDR1 is SGHDT and CDR2 YYEEEE. CDR3 length equals 13 residues. The TCR comes from a human donor in good health. The chain joins TRBV5-6 to TRBJ1-3; D not certain. The specimen sequenced was sorted CD4+, CD8+, or CD8+CD57+ T cells (not recorded which) from PBMCs. The CDR3 sequence is CASSSFDGNTIYF. The CDR3 DNA sequence: TGTGCCAGCAGCTCGTTTGACGGAAACACCATATATTTT.